These 15 T cell receptor beta chains originate from one sample sequenced in a study of T cell responses to AZD1222 COVID-19 vaccine. TCRdb's copy holds only in-frame clones and misses some; the assay was immunoSEQ multiplex PCR. This table holds fewer than 150,000 clones, approximately 85% found once. This material consisted of peripheral blood, taken on day 0 of AZD1222 vaccination. The receptors here all came from an adult in good health.

The gene calls are TRBV7-9 and TRBJ1-2, with unresolved D. Trimming took off 10 bases at V and 4 bases at J, with 13 bases between the two ends. This CDR3 comprises 12 residues. Germline V gene sequence: CDR1 SEHNR, CDR2 FQNEAQ (reference sequence). The DNA for the CDR3 is TGTGCCACCGGCGGGGTTCCCTATGGCTACACCTTC. Residues: CATGGVPYGYTF.

The genes are TRBV6-5 and TRBJ1-1; 7 bases are shared with TRBD1. The CDR3 consists of 12 residues. Germline trimming cut 10 bases from V and 7 bases from J; bases unmatched to any gene: 9. The germline V gene has CDR1 MNHEY and CDR2 SVGAGI. CDR3 DNA sequence: TGTGCCACCGCGACAGGGACCGGTGAAGCTTTCTTT. Its translation: CATATGTGEAFF.

The chain recombines TRBV25-1 with TRBJ2-7; the D gene is possibly TRBD2 (7 bases). CDR3 length: 14 amino acids. V lost 1 base, J lost 4 bases, and 11 bases lay in between. Germline CDR1 MGHDK, CDR2 SYGVNS. CDR3 nucleotide sequence: TGTGCCAGCAGTGAATGGGGGGGGCGTTACGAGCAGTACTTC. Amino acid sequence: CASSEWGGRYEQYF.

The V and J genes are TRBV28 and TRBJ1-3; D ambiguous. The CDR3 runs 14 residues. The ends were cut back, 4 bases at V and 0 bases at J, with 7 bases in the middle. The germline V gene has CDR1 MDHEN and CDR2 SYDVKM. The CDR3 loop is CASSSGTSGNTIYF. The CDR3 nucleotides read TGTGCCAGCAGTTCCGGCACCTCTGGAAACACCATATATTTT.

The V call is TRBV19, the J call TRBJ1-1, with D possibly being TRBD1 (6 bases). Germline V CDR1 and CDR2: LNHDA, SQIVND (reference sequence). The CDR3 contains 14 residues. The V and J ends lost 3 bases and 5 bases respectively, with 13 bases between them. The DNA for the CDR3 is TGTGCCAGTAGTATCGTCGGGGGCGGAACTGAAGCTTTCTTT. Protein product: CASSIVGGGTEAFF.

For the CDR3, the DNA is TGTGCCAGCAGTTCCGAAACTAGCTCAAAGCAGTACTTC. It encodes CASSSETSSKQYF. This chain uses TRBV12-3 or TRBV12-4 with TRBJ2-7, with D maybe TRBD2 (6 bases). The CDR3 covers 13 residues. Trimming stripped 4 bases from V and 8 bases from J, with 15 bases between.

This chain uses TRBV7-2 with TRBJ2-2; 7 bases fit TRBD1. Unmatched junction bases numbered 5, after V lost 4 bases and J lost 6 bases. The germline V gene has CDR1 SGHTA and CDR2 FQGNSA. This CDR3 has 14 residues. This CDR3 is CASSYPDRSGELFF. In DNA form, the CDR3 reads TGTGCCAGCAGCTACCCGGACAGGTCCGGGGAGCTGTTTTTT.

J is TRBJ2-3 and V is TRBV29-1, with 7 nucleotides matching TRBD2. CDR1 SQVTM and CDR2 ANQGSEA come from the germline V gene. Unmatched junction bases numbered 6, after V lost 3 bases and J lost 6 bases. CDR3 size: 13 residues. This CDR3 reads CSVEYLAVDTQYF. The CDR3 DNA sequence: TGCAGCGTTGAGTACCTAGCGGTTGATACGCAGTATTTT.

The V call is TRBV12-5, the J call TRBJ1-5, with D maybe TRBD1 (6 bases). V was pared by 0 bases and J by 6 bases, with 18 bases between. The CDR3 totals 17 residues. Germline V CDR1 and CDR2: LGHNT, FRNRAP. CDR3 DNA sequence: TGTGCTAGTGGTTTGGTACTGGCAGGGGCGGGAGGTCAGCCCCAGCATTTT. Amino acid sequence: CASGLVLAGAGGQPQHF.

The genes are TRBV5-6 and TRBJ1-2, with unresolved D. Trimming left V 4 bases short and J 2 bases short, with 12 bases between. Germline lookup yields CDR1 SGHDT and CDR2 YYEEEE. The CDR3 has 14 residues. The CDR3: CASSGTGRNYGYTF. The CDR3 DNA reads TGTGCCAGCAGCGGAACCGGGCGCAACTATGGCTACACCTTC.

This clone showed up just a few times. CDR3 sequence (DNA): TGTGCCTTGCACGATTTGAACACTGAAGCTTTCTTT. It codes for CALHDLNTEAFF. The chain employs TRBV30 and TRBJ1-1; D gene ambiguous. Germline assignment: CDR1 GTSNPN and CDR2 SVGIG (reference sequence). The CDR3 totals 12 residues. The ends were cut back, 7 bases at V and 0 bases at J, with 9 bases in the middle.

The J gene is TRBJ2-6, the V gene TRBV24-1; D call uncertain. Germline values: CDR1 KGHDR, CDR2 SFDVKD. V was pared by 2 bases and J by 1 base, with 5 bases between. The CDR3 contains 15 residues. The CDR3 region has the DNA TGTGCCACCAGTGATTCAGGTTCTGGGGCCAACGTCCTGACTTTC. Amino acid sequence: CATSDSGSGANVLTF.

This chain joins TRBV7-9 and TRBJ1-5; no clear D gene. CDR3 size: 12 residues. Germline lookup yields CDR1 SEHNR and CDR2 FQNEAQ (reference sequence). V dropped 1 base and J dropped 7 bases, with 5 bases sitting between them. Written as DNA, the CDR3 is TGTGCCAGCAGCTTAGATGGGCAGCCCCAGCATTTT. Translating gives CASSLDGQPQHF.

The rearrangement joins TRBV5-1 to TRBJ2-5; D is uncertain. This CDR3 is built from 13 residues. CDR1 is SGHRS, CDR2 YFSETQ, per germline. Trimming shortened V by 4 bases and J by 4 bases, and 11 bases separated the two germline ends. The CDR3 protein is CASSGPGGETQYF. CDR3 nucleotides: TGCGCCAGCAGCGGACCCGGTGGAGAGACCCAGTACTTC.

The V call is TRBV11-3, the J call TRBJ2-7, with a tentative D call TRBD1 (7 bases). Per germline, CDR1 SGHNT and CDR2 YENEEA. The CDR3 contains 12 residues. V was clipped by 5 bases and J by 5 bases, with 10 bases between them. The CDR3 region is CASSQGGHEQYF. The CDR3 bases are TGTGCCAGCAGCCAGGGGGGTCACGAGCAGTACTTC.